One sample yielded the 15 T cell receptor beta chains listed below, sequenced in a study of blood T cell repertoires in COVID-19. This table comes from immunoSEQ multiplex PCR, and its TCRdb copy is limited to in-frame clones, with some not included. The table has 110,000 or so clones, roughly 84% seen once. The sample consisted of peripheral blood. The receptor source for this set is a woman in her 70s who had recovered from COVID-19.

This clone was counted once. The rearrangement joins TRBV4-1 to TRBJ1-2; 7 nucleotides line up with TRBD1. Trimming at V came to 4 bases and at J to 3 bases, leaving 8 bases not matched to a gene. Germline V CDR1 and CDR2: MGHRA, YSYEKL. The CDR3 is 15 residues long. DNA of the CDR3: TGCGCCAGCAGCCGTGTAGGTCAGGGGGACTATGGCTACACCTTC. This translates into CASSRVGQGDYGYTF.

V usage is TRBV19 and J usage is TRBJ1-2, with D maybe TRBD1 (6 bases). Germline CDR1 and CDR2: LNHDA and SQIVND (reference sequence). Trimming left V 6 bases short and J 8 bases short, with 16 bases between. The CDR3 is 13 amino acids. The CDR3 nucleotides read TGTGCCAGTAGGCGGACAGAAAAAGGGGGCTACACCTTC. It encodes CASRRTEKGGYTF.

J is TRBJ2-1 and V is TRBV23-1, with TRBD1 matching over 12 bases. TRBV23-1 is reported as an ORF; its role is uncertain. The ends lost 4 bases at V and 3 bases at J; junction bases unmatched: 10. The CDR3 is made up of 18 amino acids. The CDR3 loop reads CASSRGTGGFFLYNEQFF. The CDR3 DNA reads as TGCGCCAGCAGTCGGGGGACAGGGGGCTTTTTCCTCTACAATGAGCAGTTCTTC.

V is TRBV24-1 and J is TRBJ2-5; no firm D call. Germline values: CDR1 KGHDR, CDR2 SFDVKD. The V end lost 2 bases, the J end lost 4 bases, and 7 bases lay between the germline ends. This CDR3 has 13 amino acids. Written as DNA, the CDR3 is TGTGCCACCAGTGATTCCAACTTAGAGACCCAGTACTTC. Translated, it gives CATSDSNLETQYF.

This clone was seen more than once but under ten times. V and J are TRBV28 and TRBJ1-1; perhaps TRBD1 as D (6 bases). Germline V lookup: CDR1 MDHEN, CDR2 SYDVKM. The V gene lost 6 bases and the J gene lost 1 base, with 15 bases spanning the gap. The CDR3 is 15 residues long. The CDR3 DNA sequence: TGTGCCAGCAGCTCCATCGGGACAAGGAACACTGAAGCTTTCTTT. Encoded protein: CASSSIGTRNTEAFF.

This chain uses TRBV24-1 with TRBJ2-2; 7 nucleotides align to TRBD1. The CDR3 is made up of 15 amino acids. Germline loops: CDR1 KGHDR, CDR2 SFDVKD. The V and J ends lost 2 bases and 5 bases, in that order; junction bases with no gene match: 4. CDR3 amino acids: CATSDYTGVTGELFF. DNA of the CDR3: TGTGCCACCAGTGATTATACAGGGGTGACCGGGGAGCTGTTTTTT.

The CDR3 DNA is TGTGCCAGCAGTATCGGGGAAAAACTGTTTTTT. This encodes CASSIGEKLFF. The V and J genes are TRBV12-3 or TRBV12-4 and TRBJ1-4; D remains ambiguous. V lost 5 bases and J 8 bases, leaving 6 bases between the germline ends. The CDR3 has 11 residues.

The CDR3 DNA reads TGTGCCAGCAGCTTGGCTCAGGGAAACCAGTACTTC. This encodes CASSLAQGNQYF. The chain uses TRBV5-6 and TRBJ2-7, with D perhaps TRBD1 (5 bases). V was cut by 0 bases and J by 10 bases, with 11 bases left in between. The CDR3 length is 12 residues. Germline lookup yields CDR1 SGHDT and CDR2 YYEEEE.

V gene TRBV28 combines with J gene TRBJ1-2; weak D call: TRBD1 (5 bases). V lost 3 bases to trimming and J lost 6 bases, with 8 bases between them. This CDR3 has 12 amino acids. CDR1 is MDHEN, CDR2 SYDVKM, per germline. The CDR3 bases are TGTGCCAGCAGTTTGGTGACAGATGGCTACACCTTC. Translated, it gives CASSLVTDGYTF.

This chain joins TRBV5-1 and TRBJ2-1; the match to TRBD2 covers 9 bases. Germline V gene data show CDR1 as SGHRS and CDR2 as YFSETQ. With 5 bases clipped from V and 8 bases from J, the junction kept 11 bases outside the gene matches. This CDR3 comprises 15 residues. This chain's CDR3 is CASRVAGGPGYEQFF. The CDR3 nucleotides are TGCGCCAGCAGGGTTGCGGGAGGGCCCGGTTATGAGCAGTTCTTC.

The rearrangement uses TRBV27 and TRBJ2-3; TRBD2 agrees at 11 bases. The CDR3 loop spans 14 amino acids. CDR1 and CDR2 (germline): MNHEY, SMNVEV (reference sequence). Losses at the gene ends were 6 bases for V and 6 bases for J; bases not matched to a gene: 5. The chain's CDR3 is CASRGGLAVDTQYF. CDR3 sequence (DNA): TGTGCCAGCAGGGGGGGACTAGCGGTGGATACGCAGTATTTT.

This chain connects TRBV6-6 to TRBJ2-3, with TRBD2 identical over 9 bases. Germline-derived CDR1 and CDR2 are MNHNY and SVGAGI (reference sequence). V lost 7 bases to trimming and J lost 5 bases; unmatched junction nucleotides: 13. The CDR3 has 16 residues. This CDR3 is CASTSYILAGLDTQYF. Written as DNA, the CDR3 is TGTGCCAGCACCTCATATATCCTAGCGGGATTAGATACGCAGTATTTT.

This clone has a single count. The CDR3 here is CASSNPRATGGFYEQYF. Here the CDR3 DNA reads TGTGCCAGCAGCAACCCTAGGGCGACAGGGGGCTTCTACGAGCAGTACTTC. The V call is TRBV7-9, the J call TRBJ2-7, with 10 bases lining up with TRBD1. V lost 5 bases to trimming and J lost 3 bases; unmatched junction nucleotides: 13. Germline V lookup: CDR1 SEHNR, CDR2 FQNEAQ (reference sequence). This CDR3 has 17 amino acids.

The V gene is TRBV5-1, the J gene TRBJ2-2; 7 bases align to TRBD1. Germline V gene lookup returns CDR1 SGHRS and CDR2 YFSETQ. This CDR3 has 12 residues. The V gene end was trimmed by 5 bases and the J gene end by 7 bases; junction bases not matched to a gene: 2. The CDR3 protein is CASRAGGGELFF. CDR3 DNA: TGCGCCAGCAGAGCAGGGGGCGGGGAGCTGTTTTTT.

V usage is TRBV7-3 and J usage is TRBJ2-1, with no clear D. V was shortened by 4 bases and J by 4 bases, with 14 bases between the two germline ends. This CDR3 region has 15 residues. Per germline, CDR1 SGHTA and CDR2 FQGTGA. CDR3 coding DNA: TGTGCCAGCAGCTACGACGGAGCATGGTACAATGAGCAGTTCTTC. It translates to CASSYDGAWYNEQFF.